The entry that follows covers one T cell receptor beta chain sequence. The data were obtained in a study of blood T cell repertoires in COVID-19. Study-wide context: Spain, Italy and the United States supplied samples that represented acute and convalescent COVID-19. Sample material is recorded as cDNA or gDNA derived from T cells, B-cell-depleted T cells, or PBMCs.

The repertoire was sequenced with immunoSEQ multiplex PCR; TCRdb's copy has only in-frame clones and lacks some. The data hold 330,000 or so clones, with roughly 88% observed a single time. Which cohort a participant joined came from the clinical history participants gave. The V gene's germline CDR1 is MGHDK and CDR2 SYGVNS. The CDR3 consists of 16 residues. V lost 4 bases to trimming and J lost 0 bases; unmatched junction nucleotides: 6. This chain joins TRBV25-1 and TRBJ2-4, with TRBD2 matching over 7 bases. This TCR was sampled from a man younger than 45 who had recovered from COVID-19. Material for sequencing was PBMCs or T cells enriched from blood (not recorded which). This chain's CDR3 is CASSGAGILAKNIQYF. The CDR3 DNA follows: TGTGCCAGCAGTGGAGCGGGGATACTAGCCAAAAACATTCAGTACTTC.